These 20 T cell receptor beta chains were sequenced from one sample in a study of T cells after yellow fever vaccination. TCRdb reanalysed the 5' RACE reads using MiXCR and keeps one entry per CDR3 protein. The sample holds approximately 550,000 distinct CDR3 sequences, approximately 13% seen once. The sequenced sample was PBMCs, obtained on the day of the yellow fever booster vaccination. The source of these receptors is a man between 25 and 39 years old who received the YFV17D yellow fever vaccine.

The sample holds a few counts of this clonotype. The chain carries TRBV6-2 or TRBV6-3 and TRBJ2-7; weak D call: TRBD1 (6 bases). In germline, CDR1 is MNHEY, CDR2 SVGEGT. The V gene lost 4 bases and the J gene lost 6 bases, with 16 bases spanning the gap. This CDR3 has 14 amino acids. CDR3 sequence reads: CASSFQGYAGEQYF. In DNA, the CDR3 is TGTGCCAGCAGTTTCCAGGGGTACGCCGGCGAGCAGTACTTC.

This clonotype has more than one count but fewer than ten. The V and J genes are TRBV20-1 and TRBJ2-5; 7 bases align to TRBD2. The CDR3 runs to 13 residues. Germline values: CDR1 DFQATT, CDR2 SNEGSKA (reference sequence). Unmatched junction bases numbered 2, after V lost 3 bases and J lost 1 base. The CDR3 nucleotides read TGCAGTGCTAGTCTAGCGGCCCAAGAGACCCAGTACTTC. It encodes CSASLAAQETQYF.

V gene TRBV30 combines with J gene TRBJ2-1; D gene ambiguous. Germline V lookup: CDR1 GTSNPN, CDR2 SVGIG (reference sequence). V was clipped by 4 bases and J by 10 bases, with 8 bases between them. The CDR3 loop spans 10 amino acids. As DNA, the CDR3 is TGTGCCTGGACCGGGTCCGAGCAGTTCTTC. Amino acids: CAWTGSEQFF.

This clonotype has more than one count but fewer than ten. CDR3 protein: CASSITSHTQYF. The CDR3 DNA follows: TGTGCCAGTAGTATAACCAGCCATACGCAGTATTTT. The chain combines TRBV19 with TRBJ2-3; D is ambiguous. The CDR3 has 12 residues. V was pared by 2 bases and J by 7 bases, with 7 bases between. CDR1 is LNHDA and CDR2 is SQIVND in the germline V gene (reference sequence).

The sample holds many counts of this clonotype. The genes are TRBV7-2 and TRBJ2-3; a weak D match, TRBD2 (6 bases). Per germline, CDR1 SGHTA and CDR2 FQGNSA. V was pared by 6 bases and J by 7 bases, with 17 bases between. This CDR3 is 14 amino acids long. CDR3: CASSSGTVPYTQYF. The CDR3 DNA is TGTGCCAGCAGTTCCGGGACTGTACCTTATACGCAGTATTTT.

This clonotype was detected only a few times. The genes are TRBV5-4 and TRBJ2-1; TRBD1 is a possible D gene (8 bases). CDR3 length equals 14 residues. The germline V gene has CDR1 SGHNT and CDR2 YYREEE (reference sequence). V was shortened by 6 bases and J by 9 bases, with 19 bases between the two germline ends. In DNA, the CDR3 is TGTGCCAGCACCTCAAGTACAGGGGGGGGTGAGCAGTTCTTC. It yields the protein CASTSSTGGGEQFF.

There are many counts of this clonotype. The rearrangement uses TRBV20-1 and TRBJ2-7; D is undetermined. The germline V gene has CDR1 DFQATT and CDR2 SNEGSKA (reference sequence). With 5 bases removed from V and 0 bases from J, the gap between germline ends came to 5 bases. There are 11 residues in the CDR3. CDR3 residues: CSARTSYEQYF. CDR3 DNA sequence: TGCAGTGCTCGGACCTCCTACGAGCAGTACTTC.

In this sample, this clonotype turned up a few times. This sequence joins TRBV27 and TRBJ2-3; no clear D gene. Between the trimmed V and J ends, which lost 5 bases and 2 bases, there was a span of 11 bases. This CDR3 contains 14 residues. Germline V lookup: CDR1 MNHEY, CDR2 SMNVEV (reference sequence). CDR3 nucleotide sequence: TGTGCCAGCAGTCAGCAGCTTTTCACAGATACGCAGTATTTT. Amino acid sequence: CASSQQLFTDTQYF.

The chain employs TRBV23-1 and TRBJ2-2; D possibly uses TRBD1 or TRBD2 (5 bases each). TRBV23-1 qualifies as an ORF whose function is uncertain. The V end lost 1 base, the J end lost 7 bases, and 16 bases lay between the germline ends. The CDR3 extends over 16 amino acids. The CDR3 sequence is CASSQWSGPAGGELFF. The CDR3 DNA reads as TGCGCCAGCAGTCAATGGTCGGGGCCCGCCGGCGGGGAGCTGTTTTTT.

V is TRBV5-1 and J is TRBJ2-7; TRBD2 is a possible D gene (5 bases). Trimming took 4 bases from V and 7 from J, leaving 21 bases between them. The CDR3 has 15 residues. Germline CDR1 reads SGHRS; CDR2 reads YFSETQ. This CDR3 reads CASSLTRTGSWEQYF. As DNA, the CDR3 is TGCGCCAGCAGCCTCACGAGGACTGGGTCTTGGGAGCAGTACTTC.

This clonotype was counted at least ten times. The rearrangement joins TRBV7-9 to TRBJ1-6, with D possibly TRBD1 on 6 matching bases. The germline V gene encodes CDR1 SEHNR and CDR2 FQNEAQ (reference sequence). The CDR3 extends over 13 amino acids. V was pared by 8 bases and J by 9 bases, with 14 bases between. CDR3 protein: CASSQGQVSPLHF. The CDR3 DNA follows: TGTGCCAGCTCGCAGGGGCAGGTTTCACCCCTCCACTTT.

V gene TRBV20-1 combines with J gene TRBJ1-5; D is undetermined. The germline V and J ends were trimmed by 5 bases and 0 bases, with 8 bases remaining between them. The CDR3 extends over 13 amino acids. In germline, CDR1 is DFQATT, CDR2 SNEGSKA (reference sequence). DNA for the CDR3: TGCAGTGCTGGGAGCAGTAGCAATCAGCCCCAGCATTTT. This encodes CSAGSSSNQPQHF.

V gene TRBV7-9 combines with J gene TRBJ2-7, with 8 positions matching TRBD2. The CDR3 extends over 16 amino acids. J lost 2 bases, V lost 1 base, and 7 bases had no gene match. Germline V gene lookup returns CDR1 SEHNR and CDR2 FQNEAQ (reference sequence). In DNA, the CDR3 is TGTGCCAGCAGCTTAGTTGCGTCCGGGGGGGCCTACGAGCAGTACTTC. Translating gives CASSLVASGGAYEQYF.

This clonotype occurred many times. It may be a read error: a sequence one base away is much more abundant. The chain joins TRBV10-2 to TRBJ2-3; D unresolved. CDR1 and CDR2 from the germline V gene are WSHSY and SAAADI. There are 11 residues in the CDR3. CDR3 residues: CASTSTDTQYF. The CDR3 DNA sequence: TGTGCCAGCACAAGCACAGATACGCAGTATTTT.

This chain links TRBV20-1 with TRBJ2-4; TRBD2 matches at 10 bases. The CDR3 extends over 14 amino acids. The germline gives CDR1 DFQATT, CDR2 SNEGSKA (reference sequence). The V segment lost 6 bases and the J segment 9 bases; nucleotides outside the gene matches: 11. The CDR3 region has the DNA TGCAGTGCGACCACACTAGCGGGACGACGCATTCAGTACTTC. Its protein is CSATTLAGRRIQYF.

The chain recombines TRBV9 with TRBJ2-7, with 9 positions matching TRBD2. V lost 4 bases to trimming and J lost 5 bases; unmatched junction nucleotides: 10. Germline CDR1 is SGDLS and CDR2 is YYNGEE. CDR3 length: 15 residues. In DNA, the CDR3 is TGTGCCAGCAGCTCCGCGGGGGTAGCGGGAGACGAGCAGTACTTC. It specifies CASSSAGVAGDEQYF.

The genes are TRBV5-1 and TRBJ2-2, with 8 bases matching TRBD1. The J segment lost 3 bases and the V segment lost 4 bases, leaving 14 bases of the junction unmatched. There are 18 residues in the CDR3. From germline, CDR1 is SGHRS and CDR2 YFSETQ. CDR3: CASSKLLPGQDHTGELFF. CDR3 DNA: TGCGCCAGCAGCAAGCTCCTCCCGGGACAGGACCACACCGGGGAGCTGTTTTTT. Based on the CDR3 plus reference TRBV5-1 and TRBJ2-2, the full variable domain is KAGVTQTPRYLIKTRGQQVTLSCSPISGHRSVSWYQQTPGQGLQFLFEYFSETQRNKGNFPGRFSGRQFSNSRSEMNVSTLELGDSALYLCASSKLLPGQDHTGELFFGEGSRLTVL.

In this sample, this clonotype turned up a few times. The gene calls are TRBV7-2 and TRBJ1-4, with a possible D match to TRBD1 (5 bases). This CDR3 is built from 15 residues. Germline V gives CDR1 SGHTA, CDR2 FQGNSA. V was shortened by 0 bases and J by 4 bases, with 9 bases between the two germline ends. In nucleotides, the CDR3 is TGTGCCAGCAGCTTAGCCCCAGGGATTAATGAAAAACTGTTTTTT. Protein: CASSLAPGINEKLFF.

This clonotype was recorded a few times. The chain links TRBV29-1 to TRBJ1-2, with D possibly TRBD1 on 5 matching bases. CDR1 and CDR2 from the germline V gene are SQVTM and ANQGSEA. V gave up 6 bases and J gave up 5 bases, with 16 bases separating them. The CDR3 covers 13 residues. Written as DNA, the CDR3 is TGCAGCGTCGGGACCGGGGCTGGGTATGGCTACACCTTC. Translated, it gives CSVGTGAGYGYTF.

This clonotype was detected a few times. The gene calls are TRBV30 and TRBJ1-5, with D unclear. The V gene's germline CDR1 is GTSNPN and CDR2 SVGIG (reference sequence). The CDR3 runs 14 residues. With 1 base removed from V and 6 bases from J, the gap between germline ends came to 13 bases. The CDR3, as DNA: TGTGCCTGGAGTGGGGGAGCGGCGGGTCAGCCCCAGCATTTT. Translating it yields CAWSGGAAGQPQHF.